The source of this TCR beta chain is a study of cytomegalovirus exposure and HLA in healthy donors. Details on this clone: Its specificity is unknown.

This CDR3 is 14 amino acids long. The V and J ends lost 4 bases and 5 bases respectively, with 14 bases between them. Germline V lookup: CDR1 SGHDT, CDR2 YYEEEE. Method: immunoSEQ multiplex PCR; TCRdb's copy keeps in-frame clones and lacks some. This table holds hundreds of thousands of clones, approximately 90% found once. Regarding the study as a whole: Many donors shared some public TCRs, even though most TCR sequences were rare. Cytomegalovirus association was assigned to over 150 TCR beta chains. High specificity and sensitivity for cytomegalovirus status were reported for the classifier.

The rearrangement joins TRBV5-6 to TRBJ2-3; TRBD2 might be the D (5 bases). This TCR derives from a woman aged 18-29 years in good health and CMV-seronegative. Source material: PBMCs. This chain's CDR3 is CASSPYWAGDTQYF. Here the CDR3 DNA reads TGTGCCAGCAGCCCGTACTGGGCGGGAGATACGCAGTATTTT.